This entry lists 3 T cell receptor beta chains sequenced from one sample in a study of T cells after yellow fever vaccination. Each CDR3 protein gets one entry after TCRdb re-called the 5' RACE reads with MiXCR. The table has about 400,000 distinct CDR3 sequences, roughly 11% seen once. This specimen was PBMCs, taken on the day of the first yellow fever vaccination. These receptors all stem from a man between 18 and 29 years old who received the YFV17D yellow fever vaccine.

The rearrangement links TRBV5-4 to TRBJ2-5, with D tentatively TRBD2 (5 bases). The V end lost 4 bases, the J end lost 3 bases, and 19 bases lay between the germline ends. Germline assignment: CDR1 SGHNT and CDR2 YYREEE (reference sequence). The CDR3 has 16 amino acids. CDR3 sequence reads: CASSPGLSPDEETQYF. The CDR3 coding sequence is TGTGCCAGCAGCCCCGGACTCTCTCCCGACGAAGAGACCCAGTACTTC. Using reference TRBV5-4 and TRBJ2-5 for the parts outside the CDR3, the full variable domain is ETGVTQSPTHLIKTRGQQVTLRCSSQSGHNTVSWYQQALGQGPQFIFQYYREEENGRGNFPPRFSGLQFPNYSSELNVNALELDDSALYLCASSPGLSPDEETQYFGPGTRLLVL.

The chain employs TRBV12-3 or TRBV12-4 and TRBJ2-3; no firm D call. The V end lost 8 bases, the J end lost 3 bases, and 15 bases lay between the germline ends. There are 14 residues in the CDR3. The CDR3 DNA sequence: TGTGCCAGCCAAAATCAGGAAGGTACAGATACGCAGTATTTT. Translating gives CASQNQEGTDTQYF.

This clonotype was counted ten times or more. The chain uses TRBV9 and TRBJ2-3; 8 bases are shared with TRBD1. The CDR3 totals 14 residues. J gave up 2 bases and V 3 bases, and 2 bases lay outside the gene matches. The germline V gene has CDR1 SGDLS and CDR2 YYNGEE. Written as DNA, the CDR3 is TGTGCCAGCAGCGAGGACAGGGACACAGATACGCAGTATTTT. It codes for CASSEDRDTDTQYF.